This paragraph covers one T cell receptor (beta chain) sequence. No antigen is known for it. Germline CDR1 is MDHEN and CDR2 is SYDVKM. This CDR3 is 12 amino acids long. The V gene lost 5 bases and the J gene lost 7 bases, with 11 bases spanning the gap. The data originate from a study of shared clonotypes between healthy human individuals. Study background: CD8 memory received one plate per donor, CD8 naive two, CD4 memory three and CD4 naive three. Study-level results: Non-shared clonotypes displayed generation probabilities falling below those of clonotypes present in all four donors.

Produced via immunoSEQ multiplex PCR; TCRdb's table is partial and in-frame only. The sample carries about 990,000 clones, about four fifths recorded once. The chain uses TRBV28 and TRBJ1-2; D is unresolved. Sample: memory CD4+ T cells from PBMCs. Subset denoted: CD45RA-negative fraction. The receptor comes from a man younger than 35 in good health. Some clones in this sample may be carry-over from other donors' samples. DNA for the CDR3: TGTGCCAGCAGTGGGAAGTACGGTGGCTACACCTTC. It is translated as CASSGKYGGYTF.